The clone carrying this TCR beta chain was counted only a few times. Its specificity is unknown. The isolated RNA, all of it, was reverse transcribed, so expressed TCRB transcripts were what got sequenced. Naive, central memory and regulatory T cell samples averaged around 3.5 million immunoSEQ reads each. Here immunoSEQ multiplex PCR was the method, and the copy in TCRdb shows in-frame clones only, minus some. The sample contains 500,000 to 800,000 clones, around 12% of which appear only once. This entry is derived from a study of beta chain features in type 1 diabetes. This CDR3 is 16 amino acids long. Trimming cost V 0 bases and J 4 bases, with 18 bases left between them. Germline V lookup: CDR1 GTSNPN, CDR2 SVGIG (reference sequence). Findings and limits, study-wide: Shortening of TCRB CDR3s, moderate but significant, appeared in all four CD4+ subsets of Type 1 diabetes patients. cDNA-based reads could over-represent cells with high TCR expression.

The sequenced material came from naive CD4+ T cells from blood. This receptor was taken from a young man with type 1 diabetes. The chain employs TRBV30 and TRBJ1-2; D call uncertain. The CDR3 is CAWSVKLYRTGYGYTF. The CDR3 coding sequence is TGTGCCTGGAGTGTAAAGTTATATCGGACCGGCTATGGCTACACCTTC.